The text below deals with one T cell receptor beta chain. Antigen unknown. CDR1 and CDR2 from the germline V gene are MGHRA and YSYEKL. The CDR3 length is 13 residues. V lost 0 bases and J 5 bases, leaving 7 bases between the germline ends. TCRdb recomputed calls from the 5' RACE reads with MiXCR, one row per CDR3 protein. In the table there are about 400,000 distinct CDR3 sequences, roughly 26% of which are singletons. The data were obtained in a study of T-cell memory formation after mild COVID-19. Findings of the study overall: Clones which contracted sat mainly in CM and EM if CD4+, and in EMRA if CD8+. Day 15 to 85 contractors were CD4/CD8 balanced; later expanders leaned CD4+.

This clonotype was obtained from an adult woman who had mild COVID-19 (a few samples of this study predate the infection). Cell type and time point are not known. The V call is TRBV4-1, the J call TRBJ1-2; D unresolved. The sequenced sample consisted of PBMCs or a T cell subset sorted from them (not recorded which). The CDR3 region has the DNA TGCGCCAGCAGCCAAGACAGTTTGTATGGCTACACCTTC. Translation: CASSQDSLYGYTF.